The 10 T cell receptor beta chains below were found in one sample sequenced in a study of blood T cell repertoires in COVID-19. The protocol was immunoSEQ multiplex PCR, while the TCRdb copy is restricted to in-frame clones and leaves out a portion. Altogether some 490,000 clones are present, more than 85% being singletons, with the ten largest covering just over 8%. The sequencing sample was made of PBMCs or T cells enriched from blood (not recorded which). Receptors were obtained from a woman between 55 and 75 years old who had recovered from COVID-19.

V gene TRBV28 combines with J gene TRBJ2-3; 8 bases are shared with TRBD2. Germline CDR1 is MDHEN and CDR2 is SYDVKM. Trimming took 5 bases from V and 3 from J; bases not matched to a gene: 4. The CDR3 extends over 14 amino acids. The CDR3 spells CASSRGGLTDTQYF. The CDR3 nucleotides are TGTGCCAGCAGTCGGGGGGGGCTAACAGATACGCAGTATTTT.

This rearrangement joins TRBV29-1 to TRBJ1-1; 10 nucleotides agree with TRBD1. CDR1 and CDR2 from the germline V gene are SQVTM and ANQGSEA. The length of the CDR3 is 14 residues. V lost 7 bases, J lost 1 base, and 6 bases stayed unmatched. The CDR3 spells CSGWDRGRNTEAFF. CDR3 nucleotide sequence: TGCAGCGGCTGGGACAGGGGTAGGAACACTGAAGCTTTCTTT.

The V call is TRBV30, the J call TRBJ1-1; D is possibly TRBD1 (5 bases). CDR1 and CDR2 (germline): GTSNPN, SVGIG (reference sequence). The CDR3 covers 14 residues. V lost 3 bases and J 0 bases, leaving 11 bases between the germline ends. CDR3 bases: TGTGCCTGGAGCCGAGACAGACTGAACACTGAAGCTTTCTTT. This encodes CAWSRDRLNTEAFF.

The CDR3 sequence: CASSPGGSGTEAFF. The CDR3 DNA follows: TGCGCCAGCAGCCCAGGGGGCTCGGGCACTGAAGCTTTCTTT. This chain joins TRBV5-1 and TRBJ1-1; 8 bases line up with TRBD1. Germline V gives CDR1 SGHRS, CDR2 YFSETQ. The length of the CDR3 is 14 residues. V was pared by 4 bases and J by 4 bases, with 6 bases of the junction left unmatched.

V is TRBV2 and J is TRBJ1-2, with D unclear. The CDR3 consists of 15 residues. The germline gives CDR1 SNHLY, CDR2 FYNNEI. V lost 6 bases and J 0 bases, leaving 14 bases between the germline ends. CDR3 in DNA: TGTGCCAGCAGCTTAAGGGAGCGCGCTAACTATGGCTACACCTTC. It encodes CASSLRERANYGYTF.

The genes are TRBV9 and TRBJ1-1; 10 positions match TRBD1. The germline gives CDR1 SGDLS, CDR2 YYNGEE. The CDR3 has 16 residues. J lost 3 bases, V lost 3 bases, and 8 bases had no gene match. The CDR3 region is CASSAGDRGTYTEAFF. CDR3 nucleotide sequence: TGTGCCAGCAGCGCTGGGGACAGGGGAACGTACACTGAAGCTTTCTTT.

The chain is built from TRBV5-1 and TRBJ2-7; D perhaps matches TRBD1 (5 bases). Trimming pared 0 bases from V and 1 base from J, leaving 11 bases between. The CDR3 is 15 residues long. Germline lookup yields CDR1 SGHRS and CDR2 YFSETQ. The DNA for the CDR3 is TGCGCCAGCAGCTTGGGAGTCCAGGGATCCTACGAGCAGTACGTC. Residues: CASSLGVQGSYEQYV.

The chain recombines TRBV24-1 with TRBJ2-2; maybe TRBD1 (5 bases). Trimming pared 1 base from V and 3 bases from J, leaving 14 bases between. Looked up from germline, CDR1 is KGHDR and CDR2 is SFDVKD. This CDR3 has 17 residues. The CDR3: CATSDFDALGDTGELFF. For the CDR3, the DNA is TGTGCCACCAGTGATTTCGACGCATTAGGGGACACCGGGGAGCTGTTTTTT.

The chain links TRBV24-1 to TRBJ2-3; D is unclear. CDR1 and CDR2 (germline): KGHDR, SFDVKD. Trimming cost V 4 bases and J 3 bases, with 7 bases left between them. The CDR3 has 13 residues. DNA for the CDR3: TGTGCCACCAGTGAACCACTGACAGATACGCAGTATTTT. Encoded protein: CATSEPLTDTQYF.

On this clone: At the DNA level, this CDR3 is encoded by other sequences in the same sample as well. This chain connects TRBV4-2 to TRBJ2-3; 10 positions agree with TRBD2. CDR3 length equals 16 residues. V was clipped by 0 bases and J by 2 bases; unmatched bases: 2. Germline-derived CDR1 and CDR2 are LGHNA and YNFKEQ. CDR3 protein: CASSQELAGFTDTQYF. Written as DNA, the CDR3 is TGTGCCAGCAGCCAAGAACTAGCGGGGTTCACAGATACGCAGTATTTT.